These 31 T cell receptor beta chains share one sample of origin, sequenced in a study of T cell changes during pregnancy in multiple sclerosis. Method: immunoSEQ multiplex PCR; TCRdb's copy keeps in-frame clones and lacks some. This repertoire shows about 28,000 clones, roughly 87% found once; its top ten account for around 0.72%. The source was CD4+ T cells from peripheral blood mononuclear cells, collected in the second trimester of pregnancy. The receptors were gathered from a female donor with multiple sclerosis, enrolled in a pregnancy study.

This sequence joins TRBV4-3 and TRBJ1-2; the match to TRBD1 covers 8 bases. The CDR3 is 16 residues long. J gave up 4 bases and V 0 bases, and 7 bases lay outside the gene matches. Germline CDR1 is LGHNA and CDR2 is YSLEER. CDR3 amino acids: CASSQDWTGSPYGYTF. CDR3 bases: TGCGCCAGCAGCCAAGACTGGACAGGGTCCCCCTATGGCTACACCTTC.

A few counts support this clone. The chain has TRBV18 and TRBJ1-1; the match to TRBD1 covers 8 bases. The junction had 10 bases not matched to a gene; V was cut back by 3 bases and J by 4 bases. The CDR3 runs 16 residues. In germline, CDR1 is KGHSH, CDR2 LQKENI. CDR3 DNA: TGTGCCAGCTCACCGAGACAGGGGATCCCGGCCACTGAAGCTTTCTTT. It encodes CASSPRQGIPATEAFF.

The chain has TRBV4-3 and TRBJ1-4; D is unclear. CDR3 length: 15 amino acids. V gave up 1 base and J gave up 8 bases, with 14 bases separating them. Germline V gives CDR1 LGHNA, CDR2 YSLEER. The CDR3 reads CASSQVWSPGEKLFF. The CDR3 DNA sequence: TGCGCCAGCAGCCAAGTCTGGTCCCCCGGGGAAAAACTGTTTTTT.

The CDR3 is CASSRTGKNTGELFF. CDR3 DNA: TGTGCCAGCTCCCGGACAGGGAAGAACACCGGGGAGCTGTTTTTT. This chain uses TRBV18 with TRBJ2-2, with 8 nucleotides matching TRBD1. Germline lookup yields CDR1 KGHSH and CDR2 LQKENI. The V segment lost 6 bases and the J segment 1 base; nucleotides outside the gene matches: 4. This CDR3 region has 15 residues.

The DNA of the CDR3 is TGTGCCATCAGTGAGTCCGCTAGCGGGGGGCCCGGGGAGCTGTTTTTT. The encoded protein is CAISESASGGPGELFF. The chain combines TRBV10-3 with TRBJ2-2; 11 bases are a match to TRBD2. The V gene end was trimmed by 0 bases and the J gene end by 6 bases; junction bases not matched to a gene: 3. Germline values: CDR1 ENHRY, CDR2 SYGVKD. This CDR3 contains 16 residues.

V is TRBV2 and J is TRBJ1-5, with 8 bases fitting TRBD1. The J segment lost 5 bases and the V segment lost 4 bases, leaving 10 bases of the junction unmatched. CDR1 and CDR2 (germline): SNHLY, FYNNEI. The CDR3 has 16 residues. The CDR3 loop is CASSGTGYGGDQPQHF. The CDR3, as DNA: TGTGCCAGCAGTGGGACAGGGTATGGAGGAGATCAGCCCCAGCATTTT. Combining the CDR3 with reference TRBV2 and TRBJ1-5 gives the whole variable domain EPEVTQTPSHQVTQMGQEVILRCVPISNHLYFYWYRQILGQKVEFLVSFYNNEISEKSEIFDDQFSVERPDGSNFTLKIRSTKLEDSAMYFCASSGTGYGGDQPQHFGDGTRLSIL.

The chain is built from TRBV9 and TRBJ1-1, with D hard to call. The CDR3 contains 14 residues. Germline values: CDR1 SGDLS, CDR2 YYNGEE. With 4 bases removed from V and 4 bases from J, the gap between germline ends came to 14 bases. The CDR3 sequence is CASSPRPGATEAFF. The CDR3 nucleotides are TGTGCCAGCAGCCCTCGCCCGGGAGCCACTGAAGCTTTCTTT.

This chain connects TRBV2 to TRBJ1-6, with no clear D. Trimming took off 3 bases at V and 7 bases at J, with 13 bases between the two ends. The CDR3 length is 15 residues. The germline V gene has CDR1 SNHLY and CDR2 FYNNEI. In DNA, the CDR3 is TGTGCCAGCAGTGACAGAATTTCAGTGAATTCACCCCTCCACTTT. Translated: CASSDRISVNSPLHF.

This chain links TRBV7-5 with TRBJ2-3; the table calls TRBD2, which could not be checked here. TRBV7-5 is deemed a pseudogene. The CDR3 consists of 14 residues. Here the CDR3 DNA reads TGTGCCAGAAGCTTGGGGGGGGGCCGGGATACGCAGTATTTT. Encoded protein: CARSLGGGRDTQYF.

This clone was detected only once. The chain links TRBV11-2 to TRBJ1-1; weak D call: TRBD1 (5 bases). CDR1 SGHAT and CDR2 FQNNGV come from the germline V gene. This CDR3 comprises 14 residues. V gave up 2 bases and J gave up 4 bases, with 11 bases separating them. The CDR3 coding sequence is TGTGCCAGCAGCTTAACTAAGGGGTTCACTGAAGCTTTCTTT. Amino acid sequence: CASSLTKGFTEAFF.

The rearrangement links TRBV7-8 to TRBJ1-6, with 8 bases aligning to TRBD1. CDR3 size: 16 residues. Germline CDR1 is SGHVS and CDR2 is FQNEAQ. V lost 5 bases and J lost 9; bases outside the gene matches: 12. The CDR3 region is CASSADVDRGSSPLHF. CDR3 nucleotide sequence: TGTGCCAGCAGCGCAGACGTCGACAGGGGTAGTTCACCCCTCCACTTT.

The V call is TRBV28, the J call TRBJ1-2; 8 bases align to TRBD1. The junction had 6 bases not matched to a gene; V was cut back by 5 bases and J by 1 base. Germline-derived CDR1 and CDR2 are MDHEN and SYDVKM. This CDR3 has 15 residues. The CDR3: CASSPPGGGNYGYTF. CDR3 sequence (DNA): TGTGCCAGCAGTCCCCCAGGGGGCGGTAACTATGGCTACACCTTC.

The chain's CDR3 is CASSVVHDSNYGYTF. In DNA, the CDR3 is TGTGCCAGCAGCGTAGTGCACGACAGTAACTATGGCTACACCTTC. This chain connects TRBV9 to TRBJ1-2; D might be TRBD1 (5 bases). This CDR3 has 15 amino acids. The V and J ends lost 0 bases and 1 base respectively, with 10 bases between them. Germline CDR1 reads SGDLS; CDR2 reads YYNGEE.

The chain employs TRBV5-4 and TRBJ2-2; TRBD1 is a possible D gene (7 bases). The germline CDR1 and CDR2 sequences are SGHNT and YYREEE (reference sequence). The V end lost 0 bases, the J end lost 0 bases, and 12 bases lay between the germline ends. There are 17 residues in the CDR3. CDR3 residues: CASSLGQGGANTGELFF. DNA of the CDR3: TGTGCCAGCAGCTTGGGTCAGGGGGGCGCGAACACCGGGGAGCTGTTTTTT.

The chain employs TRBV28 and TRBJ1-3; 8 bases agree with TRBD1. CDR3 length: 16 amino acids. The germline V gene encodes CDR1 MDHEN and CDR2 SYDVKM. The V gene end was trimmed by 7 bases and the J gene end by 5 bases; junction bases not matched to a gene: 13. CDR3 in DNA: TGTGCCAGCAACTCTCAGGGGGCGATCGGCAGAAACACCATATATTTT. The encoded protein is CASNSQGAIGRNTIYF.

This rearrangement joins TRBV29-1 to TRBJ1-4; D remains ambiguous. Germline CDR1 SQVTM, CDR2 ANQGSEA. The germline V and J ends were trimmed by 2 bases and 7 bases, with 5 bases remaining between them. The length of the CDR3 is 11 residues. CDR3 in amino acids: CSVEFREKLFF. The CDR3, as DNA: TGCAGCGTTGAATTTCGTGAAAAACTGTTTTTT.

This clone came up a few times. V gene TRBV30 combines with J gene TRBJ1-1; TRBD1 might be the D (5 bases). V was trimmed by 4 bases and J by 2 bases, leaving 17 bases between them. The CDR3 has 15 amino acids. CDR1 is GTSNPN and CDR2 is SVGIG in the germline V gene (reference sequence). The DNA for the CDR3 is TGTGCCTGGACGTCGGGGGAAGGGTCCAACACTGAAGCTTTCTTT. Amino acid sequence: CAWTSGEGSNTEAFF.

The chain joins TRBV2 to TRBJ1-1, with D perhaps matching TRBD1 (5 bases). The V end was cut by 11 bases, the J end by 1 base, with 8 bases between. CDR3 length: 11 residues. Germline CDR1 and CDR2: SNHLY and FYNNEI. CDR3 nucleotides: TGTGCCGGCGGACAGAACACTGAAGCTTTCTTT. It is translated as CAGGQNTEAFF. Full variable domain (missing parts from reference TRBV2 and TRBJ1-1): EPEVTQTPSHQVTQMGQEVILRCVPISNHLYFYWYRQILGQKVEFLVSFYNNEISEKSEIFDDQFSVERPDGSNFTLKIRSTKLEDSAMYFCAGGQNTEAFFGQGTRLTVV.

This clone appeared once. The chain is built from TRBV7-3 and TRBJ1-1; no reliable D call. Trimming removed 1 base at V and 4 bases at J, with 13 bases between. The CDR3 runs to 15 residues. Germline V lookup: CDR1 SGHTA, CDR2 FQGTGA. The CDR3 region is CASSLMGGPGTEAFF. Here the CDR3 DNA reads TGTGCCAGCAGCTTAATGGGAGGGCCGGGCACTGAAGCTTTCTTT.

The J gene is TRBJ1-2, the V gene TRBV7-9, with 8 bases matching TRBD1. This CDR3 contains 13 residues. CDR1 SEHNR and CDR2 FQNEAQ come from the germline V gene (reference sequence). The ends lost 5 bases at V and 8 bases at J; junction bases unmatched: 7. The CDR3 reads CASSPQGAGGYTF. The CDR3 DNA reads TGTGCCAGCAGCCCGCAGGGGGCTGGGGGCTACACCTTC.

The V gene is TRBV18, the J gene TRBJ1-3; the match to TRBD1 covers 9 bases. Per the germline V gene, CDR1 is KGHSH and CDR2 is LQKENI. V was clipped by 6 bases and J by 4 bases; unmatched bases: 4. This CDR3 spans 14 amino acids. CDR3 in DNA: TGTGCCAGCTCGCCCGGGACAGGGGGAAACACCATATATTTT. It codes for CASSPGTGGNTIYF.

The chain links TRBV6-5 to TRBJ1-2, with TRBD1 as a possible D gene (6 bases). Trimming cost V 6 bases and J 7 bases, with 12 bases left between them. In germline, CDR1 is MNHEY, CDR2 SVGAGI. The CDR3 sequence is 12 residues long. CDR3 protein: CASSTGLGGYTF. In DNA, the CDR3 is TGTGCCAGCAGCACAGGGCTCGGTGGCTACACCTTC.

V is TRBV11-2 and J is TRBJ2-5; 14 positions agree with TRBD2. CDR1 and CDR2 (germline): SGHAT, FQNNGV. The CDR3 covers 17 residues. J lost 0 bases, V lost 5 bases, and 5 bases had no gene match. This CDR3 is CASSPGLAGVDQETQYF. CDR3 nucleotide sequence: TGTGCCAGCAGCCCGGGACTAGCGGGGGTGGACCAAGAGACCCAGTACTTC.

The V call is TRBV15, the J call TRBJ2-1; a weak D match, TRBD2 (6 bases). The germline CDR1 and CDR2 sequences are LNHNV and YYDKDF (reference sequence). This CDR3 has 16 amino acids. Trimming left V 0 bases short and J 4 bases short, with 13 bases between. The CDR3 loop is CATSRDTRDWYNEQFF. CDR3 bases: TGTGCCACCAGCAGAGACACCCGGGACTGGTACAATGAGCAGTTCTTC. The full variable domain, with the rest looked up from reference TRBV15 and TRBJ2-1, is DAMVIQNPRYQVTQFGKPVTLSCSQTLNHNVMYWYQQKSSQAPKLLFHYYDKDFNNEADTPDNFQSRRPNTSFCFLDIRSPGLGDTAMYLCATSRDTRDWYNEQFFGPGTRLTVL.

This sequence joins TRBV18 and TRBJ1-5, with 9 bases matching TRBD1. This CDR3 is 15 amino acids long. After removal of 3 bases from V and 3 bases from J, the junction contained 3 bases not matched to a gene. The germline V gene encodes CDR1 KGHSH and CDR2 LQKENI. The CDR3 DNA reads TGTGCCAGCTCACCGGGACAGGGTTTCAATCAGCCCCAGCATTTT. Protein: CASSPGQGFNQPQHF.

The genes are TRBV2 and TRBJ2-5, with a tentative D call TRBD2 (5 bases). Germline V lookup: CDR1 SNHLY, CDR2 FYNNEI. This CDR3 spans 12 amino acids. V lost 6 bases to trimming and J lost 3 bases, with 8 bases between them. The DNA of the CDR3 is TGTGCCAGCAGCGCGGAGGAAGAGACCCAGTACTTC. Translating it yields CASSAEEETQYF.

This clone has just a few counts. V gene TRBV5-1 combines with J gene TRBJ1-6; 8 bases match TRBD1. The CDR3 spans 13 residues. The germline CDR1 and CDR2 sequences are SGHRS and YFSETQ. Trimming at V came to 4 bases and at J to 10 bases, leaving 4 bases not matched to a gene. The CDR3 DNA is TGCGCCAGCAGCCTACAGGGGGGCTCACCCCTCCACTTT. Encoded protein: CASSLQGGSPLHF.

The rearrangement links TRBV29-1 to TRBJ1-1; tentatively, D is TRBD1 (5 bases). Trimming stripped 7 bases from V and 0 bases from J, with 15 bases between. The CDR3 sequence is 14 residues long. Germline V gene sequence: CDR1 SQVTM, CDR2 ANQGSEA. CDR3: CSAPAPGLNTEAFF. CDR3 sequence (DNA): TGCAGCGCCCCCGCCCCAGGGCTGAACACTGAAGCTTTCTTT.

The chain employs TRBV27 and TRBJ1-6; 7 positions match TRBD1. Germline V gene lookup returns CDR1 MNHEY and CDR2 SMNVEV (reference sequence). There are 14 residues in the CDR3. Trimming cost V 7 bases and J 7 bases; bases outside gene matches: 7. The CDR3 region has the DNA TGTGCCAGCAACTCGGGACAGATCAATTCACCCCTCCACTTT. It specifies CASNSGQINSPLHF.

The chain recombines TRBV2 with TRBJ1-4, with D maybe TRBD1 (5 bases). The CDR3 spans 17 residues. Germline lookup yields CDR1 SNHLY and CDR2 FYNNEI. Between the trimmed V and J ends, which lost 6 bases and 0 bases, there was a span of 17 bases. CDR3: CASRVSRGEATNEKLFF. The DNA of the CDR3 is TGTGCCAGCAGGGTCTCAAGGGGCGAGGCAACTAATGAAAAACTGTTTTTT.

J is TRBJ2-3 and V is TRBV4-2; D not certain. The CDR3 spans 14 residues. Trimming took off 6 bases at V and 2 bases at J, with 12 bases between the two ends. Germline V gene lookup returns CDR1 LGHNA and CDR2 YNFKEQ. CDR3 DNA: TGTGCCAGCAGTTCCCTAGAGAACACAGATACGCAGTATTTT. Amino acids: CASSSLENTDTQYF.